A single sample gave rise to the 8 T cell receptor beta chains below, sequenced in a study of control samples from healthy donors and cancer patients (dated by TCRdb to about 2020). To prepare the library, the immunoSEQ multiplex PCR assay was applied. TCRdb limited this immuneACCESS table to in-frame rearrangements with V and J called. A share of clones is missing; checked studies link under half to unresolved V genes, and the rest is unexplained. Within this sample are 65,000 to 70,000 clones, with around four fifths of them counted one time only. The ten largest make up around 2.8% of the sample. Sequenced sample: PBMCs. The receptors here all came from a woman aged 50 to 60 with lung cancer.

V gene TRBV7-9 combines with J gene TRBJ1-1, with D possibly being TRBD1 (6 bases). Trimming left V 4 bases short and J 8 bases short, with 8 bases between. Germline lookup yields CDR1 SEHNR and CDR2 FQNEAQ (reference sequence). The CDR3 contains 11 residues. The CDR3 is CASSYTGEAFF. The CDR3 bases are TGTGCCAGCAGCTACACAGGGGAAGCTTTCTTT.

The CDR3, as DNA: TGTGCCAGCAGCTTAGTGTCAGAGAACACTGAAGCTTTCTTT. Protein: CASSLVSENTEAFF. The V call is TRBV13, the J call TRBJ1-1; D is ambiguous. The CDR3 runs to 14 residues. V lost 1 base and J 1 base, leaving 7 bases between the germline ends. Germline V gene data show CDR1 as PRHDT and CDR2 as FYEKMQ (reference sequence).

J is TRBJ2-3 and V is TRBV29-1; no clear D. CDR3 size: 13 residues. Deletions cut 2 bases from V and 0 bases from J, with 6 bases between. The germline gives CDR1 SQVTM, CDR2 ANQGSEA. The CDR3 nucleotides read TGCAGCGTTGAAAGTTCTAGCACAGATACGCAGTATTTT. This sequence encodes CSVESSSTDTQYF.

This chain links TRBV6-5 with TRBJ1-6; D may be TRBD1 (5 bases). Germline loops: CDR1 MNHEY, CDR2 SVGAGI. The CDR3 runs 13 residues. V lost 9 bases and J lost 12, with 18 bases in between. CDR3 nucleotide sequence: TGTGCCAGTCGGGACCGGAGCTTAGGACCCCTCCACTTT. It translates to CASRDRSLGPLHF.

This clone has only one observation. The genes are TRBV5-1 and TRBJ2-4; perhaps D is TRBD1 or TRBD2 (5 bases each). V lost 4 bases and J lost 8, with 16 bases in between. CDR1 and CDR2 from the germline V gene are SGHRS and YFSETQ. The CDR3 consists of 14 residues. The CDR3 protein is CASSPGTTGDIQYF. In DNA, the CDR3 is TGCGCCAGCAGCCCCGGGACGACCGGGGACATTCAGTACTTC. Based on the CDR3 plus reference TRBV5-1 and TRBJ2-4, the full variable domain is KAGVTQTPRYLIKTRGQQVTLSCSPISGHRSVSWYQQTPGQGLQFLFEYFSETQRNKGNFPGRFSGRQFSNSRSEMNVSTLELGDSALYLCASSPGTTGDIQYFGAGTRLSVL.

The chain couples TRBV28 to TRBJ2-1; weak D call: TRBD2 (5 bases). Per germline, CDR1 MDHEN and CDR2 SYDVKM. The CDR3 is 13 residues long. Trimming stripped 5 bases from V and 6 bases from J, with 11 bases between. The CDR3 DNA follows: TGTGCCAGCAGTCCCGGAGGAGTCAATGAGCAGTTCTTC. It codes for CASSPGGVNEQFF.

The CDR3 DNA is TGTGCCAGTAGTATAGGGGGGACAGGCAACTACGAGCAGTACTTC. Protein sequence: CASSIGGTGNYEQYF. The V and J genes are TRBV19 and TRBJ2-7; 8 bases are shared with TRBD1. The V segment lost 1 base and the J segment 3 bases; nucleotides outside the gene matches: 5. The CDR3 sequence is 15 residues long. The germline V gene encodes CDR1 LNHDA and CDR2 SQIVND (reference sequence).

The genes are TRBV2 and TRBJ2-2; perhaps TRBD2 as D (5 bases). The ends were cut back, 6 bases at V and 6 bases at J, with 11 bases in the middle. CDR1 is SNHLY, CDR2 FYNNEI, per germline. This CDR3 region has 13 residues. In DNA, the CDR3 is TGTGCCAGCAGGGGAGATAGTCCCGGGGAGCTGTTTTTT. This encodes CASRGDSPGELFF.